Listed below are T cell receptor beta chains from one sample, sequenced in a study of T-cell memory formation after mild COVID-19. Via MiXCR, TCRdb re-called the 5' RACE reads, giving one row per CDR3 protein. The sample shows about 420,000 distinct CDR3 sequences, 23% of them seen only once. Specimen: PBMCs or a T cell subset sorted from them (not recorded which). The receptors derive from an adult woman who had mild COVID-19 (a few samples of this study predate the infection). Cell type and time point are not known. The CDR3 runs from the conserved cysteine through the conserved F or W.

j_call | v_call | cdr3_aa
TRBJ2-1 | TRBV7-2 | CASSFGASGRYEQFF
TRBJ2-1 | TRBV3-1 | CASSRILAGINNEQFF
TRBJ2-2 | TRBV7-2 | CASSPSGTGNTGELFF
TRBJ2-1 | TRBV15 | CATSRPGGRDNEQFF
TRBJ2-2 | TRBV13 | CASSLVSSGRVVGELFF
TRBJ2-2 | TRBV11-3 | CASSLGLGGSLQTGELFF
TRBJ2-4 | TRBV5-5 | CASSSSRRTAKNIQYF
TRBJ1-4 | TRBV6-2/TRBV6-3 | CASSYQDRKKLFF
TRBJ2-5 | TRBV27 | CASSSDRARGALQETQYF
TRBJ1-3 | TRBV11-2 | CASSLDQRDTIYF
TRBJ2-1 | TRBV12-3/TRBV12-4 | CASSLHSGGHEQFF
TRBJ1-1 | TRBV5-1 | CASSMGLGTEAFF
TRBJ2-1 | TRBV20-1 | CSARQAGVGGEQFF
TRBJ2-2 | TRBV5-6 | CASSLAPGVANTGELFF
TRBJ2-1 | TRBV5-4 | CASSSLRDQEFF
TRBJ2-4 | TRBV29-1 | CSVGPEGRGRSTKNIQYF
TRBJ2-7 | TRBV2 | CASRETGGAVYEQYF
TRBJ1-4 | TRBV19 | CASSQGSANEKLFF
TRBJ2-2 | TRBV6-2/TRBV6-3 | CASSFWTSGRKTGELFF
TRBJ2-7 | TRBV6-5 | CASIPAGGSTYEQYF
TRBJ2-5 | TRBV18 | CASSGGRVETQYF
TRBJ2-3 | TRBV7-9 | CASSSSRLRVGAYDDTQYF
TRBJ2-5 | TRBV5-1 | CASSDQRPGETQYF
TRBJ1-1 | TRBV12-3/TRBV12-4 | CASSLAGVGTEAFF
TRBJ2-7 | TRBV5-1 | CASRQGYSYEQYF
TRBJ2-6 | TRBV6-5 | CASSSGSSGANVLTF
TRBJ2-7 | TRBV7-8 | CASSFWPGLADEQYF
TRBJ1-2 | TRBV10-3 | CAITSRAGEWGYTF
TRBJ2-3 | TRBV5-1 | CASSFQRGTDTQYF
TRBJ2-2 | TRBV6-1 | CASRRHYINTGELFF
TRBJ2-7 | TRBV5-1 | CASSIASPQTLEQYF
TRBJ2-4 | TRBV4-3 | CASSQDRTSGNIQYF
TRBJ2-1 | TRBV18 | CASSYGTLFSYNEQFF
TRBJ2-5 | TRBV20-1 | CSAGDRNQETQYF
TRBJ1-1 | TRBV7-8 | CASSSGPRRRNTEAFF
TRBJ2-7 | TRBV7-9 | CASSAGLAGSPAYEQYF
TRBJ2-7 | TRBV5-5 | CASSRSRDSSYEQYF
TRBJ2-1 | TRBV19 | CASSITPGGGNEQFF
TRBJ2-3 | TRBV9 | CASSVEADYTDTQYF
TRBJ2-5 | TRBV25-1 | CASSEYRDYETQYF
TRBJ2-3 | TRBV11-2 | CASSLVTSGKDTQYF
TRBJ2-3 | TRBV6-2/TRBV6-3 | CASSPGQGVPDTQYF
TRBJ2-7 | TRBV30 | CAWRFRREQYF
TRBJ2-1 | TRBV29-1 | CSVDKQGIGNEQFF
TRBJ2-1 | TRBV20-1 | CSASLVRDWTNEQFF